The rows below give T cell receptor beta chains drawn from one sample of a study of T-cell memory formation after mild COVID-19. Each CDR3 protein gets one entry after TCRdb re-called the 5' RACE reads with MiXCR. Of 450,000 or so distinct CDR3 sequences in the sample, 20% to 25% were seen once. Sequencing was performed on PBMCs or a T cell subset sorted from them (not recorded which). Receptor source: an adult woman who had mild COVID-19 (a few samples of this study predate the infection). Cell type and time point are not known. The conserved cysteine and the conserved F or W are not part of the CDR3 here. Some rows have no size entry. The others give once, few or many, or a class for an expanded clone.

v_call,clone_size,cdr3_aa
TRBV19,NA,ASSYTSSGTDTQY
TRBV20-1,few,SARAALAGRNEQF
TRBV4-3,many,ASSPQGTQVIYEQY
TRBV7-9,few,ASSFGLPSGSTYEQY
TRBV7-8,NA,ASSRRLAVLSYEQY
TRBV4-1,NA,ASSQDPGCCEQY
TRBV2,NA,ASRGTSGGNYNEQF
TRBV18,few,ASSPPIGFARTSTGELF
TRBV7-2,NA,ASSPASSSGANVLT
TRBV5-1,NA,ASSWGGRSYEQY
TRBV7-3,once,ASSIGGRTDTQY
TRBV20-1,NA,SLRGVTTDTQY
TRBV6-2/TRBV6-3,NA,ASRPTSGLSTDTQY
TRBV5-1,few,ASSLTGARNEKLF